This is a list of T cell receptor beta chains from one sample in a study of T cells in Graves' hyperthyroidism and ophthalmopathy. One entry per CDR3 protein, called by TCRdb with MiXCR from the multiplex PCR reads. Of 730,000 or so distinct CDR3 sequences in the sample, about 19% were seen once. The sequencing sample was made of blood. These receptors came from a woman between 45 and 65 years old with Graves' hyperthyroidism that later progressed to Graves' ophthalmopathy. The CDR3 runs from the conserved cysteine through the conserved F or W. The D gene is left open where the match is weak. Only some rows state a clone size, as once, few, many or a class for expanded clones.

.	TRBV2	few	TRBJ2-3	TGTGCCAGGGGGATGGGTAAAAGCACAGATACGCAGTATTTT	CARGMGKSTDTQYF
.	TRBV28	.	TRBJ2-1	TGTGCCGCGGGGCTCCTAGGGGGACAGCACTCCTACAATGAGCAGTTCTTC	CAAGLLGGQHSYNEQFF
.	TRBV7-2	.	TRBJ1-3	TGTGCCAGCAGCTATACAGGGTACTCTGGAAACACCATATATTTT	CASSYTGYSGNTIYF
.	TRBV5-1	many	TRBJ2-3	TGCGCCAGCAGCGCCATGTCCGGGAGCACAGATACGCAGTATTTT	CASSAMSGSTDTQYF
.	TRBV7-9	many	TRBJ2-1	TGTGCCAGCAGCAAGGGGGGACAGTACAATGAGCAGTTCTTC	CASSKGGQYNEQFF
.	TRBV7-3	.	TRBJ2-6	TGTGCCAGCAGCCTCACAATTACTGGGGCCAACGTCCTGACTTTC	CASSLTITGANVLTF
TRBD1	TRBV6-1	.	TRBJ2-4	TGTGCCAGCAGTGAAGTTTACAGGGGCAAAAACATTCAGTACTTC	CASSEVYRGKNIQYF
.	TRBV7-2	.	TRBJ1-1	TGTGCCAGCAGCCTCGACAGGCCCGCCCGGACTGAAGCTTTCTTT	CASSLDRPARTEAFF
.	TRBV12-3/TRBV12-4	once	TRBJ2-6	TGTGCCAGCACCTTAGAGCGGTCCCCCTCTGGGGCCAACGTCCCGACTTTC	CASTLERSPSGANVPTF
.	TRBV12-3/TRBV12-4	many	TRBJ1-1	TGTGCCAGCAGCTCCCCAGGGTACACTGAAGCTTTCTTT	CASSSPGYTEAFF
.	TRBV9	few	TRBJ2-5	TGTGCCAGCAGCGTAGCGTCAGAAGAGACCCAGTACTTC	CASSVASEETQYF
.	TRBV19	.	TRBJ1-2	TGTGCCAGTAATCAGGGCGGAAACATAATCTCTTATGGCTACACCTTC	CASNQGGNIISYGYTF
.	TRBV12-3/TRBV12-4	few	TRBJ1-2	TGTGCAGTCAGCGGGCCCTCAAGTCGAAGCACCTTC	CAVSGPSSRSTF
.	TRBV19	.	TRBJ1-1	TGTGCCAGTAGTATAGATCTTCTGGGGAACACTGAAGCTTTCTTT	CASSIDLLGNTEAFF
.	TRBV4-2	few	TRBJ2-1	TGTGCCAGCAGCCCAGCAGACAGCTACAATGAGCAGTTCTTC	CASSPADSYNEQFF
.	TRBV20-1	many	TRBJ1-1	TGCAGTGCTAGTTCAATGACAGCAGGCGCTGAAGCTTTCTTT	CSASSMTAGAEAFF
.	TRBV7-3	many	TRBJ1-1	TGTGCCAGCAGCCAGACCCTGGTTACTGAAGCTTTCTTT	CASSQTLVTEAFF
.	TRBV27	many	TRBJ2-7	TGTGCCAGCAGTTTATACCCCAGGGGGGGCAATGGCGAGCAGTACTTC	CASSLYPRGGNGEQYF
.	TRBV5-8	.	TRBJ2-4	TGTGCCAGCAGCTTGGGGCAGACAATAGCCAAAAACATTCAGTACTTC	CASSLGQTIAKNIQYF
.	TRBV6-5	many	TRBJ1-1	TGTGCCAGCAGTTACGAGCAATTTGGACGGACCATGAACACTGAAGCTTTCTTT	CASSYEQFGRTMNTEAFF
.	TRBV12-3/TRBV12-4	many	TRBJ2-2	TGTGCCAGCAGGGGGACCGCCGCCGGGGAGCTGTTTTTT	CASRGTAAGELFF
.	TRBV7-9	.	TRBJ1-1	TGTGCCAGCAGCTTAGGCGAGTCAGGGTATTTGAACACTGAAGCTTTCTTT	CASSLGESGYLNTEAFF
.	TRBV3-1	few	TRBJ2-1	TGTGCCAGCAGCCGGGCTACTACGCGTAGCTCCTACAATGAGCAGTTCTTC	CASSRATTRSSYNEQFF
.	TRBV19	.	TRBJ1-4	TGTGCCAGTAGTATCGGAAGAGGGGAAAAACTGTTTTTT	CASSIGRGEKLFF
TRBD2	TRBV2	many	TRBJ2-1	TGTGCCAGCAGCCTAGCGGGGGGACAAACTAACAATGAGCAGTTCTTC	CASSLAGGQTNNEQFF
.	TRBV6-2/TRBV6-3	.	TRBJ2-2	TGTGCCAGCAGTTACTACAATTGGAGGGAGGAAGCCGGGGAGCTGTTTTTT	CASSYYNWREEAGELFF
TRBD1	TRBV12-3/TRBV12-4	many	TRBJ2-5	TGTGCCAGCAGTTTAGGGACAGGGGCTCGGGAGACCCAGTACTTC	CASSLGTGARETQYF
TRBD1	TRBV7-8	few	TRBJ1-6	TGTGCCAGCAGCTTAGCCACAGGGGACTCCCTTCTCCACTTT	CASSLATGDSLLHF
TRBD2	TRBV20-1	many	TRBJ2-1	TGCAGTGCTAGAGGACTAGCGGGGGGAAAAAGCTCCTACAATGAGCAGTTCTTC	CSARGLAGGKSSYNEQFF
TRBD2	TRBV2	many	TRBJ2-7	TGTGCCAGCAGGGGACTAGCGGCCTACGAGCAGTACTTC	CASRGLAAYEQYF
TRBD2	TRBV6-1	.	TRBJ2-5	TGTGCCAGCAGTGAAGCGCAAGTAGCGGGGTACCAAGAGACCCAGTACTTC	CASSEAQVAGYQETQYF
.	TRBV27	.	TRBJ1-5	TGTGCCAGTTCTTTCGGGACCCATCAGCCCCAGCATTTT	CASSFGTHQPQHF
TRBD1	TRBV20-1	many	TRBJ1-2	TGCAGTGCTGTGGGACAGGGGGCGGAGGGCTACACCTTC	CSAVGQGAEGYTF
.	TRBV20-1	.	TRBJ1-6	TGCAGTGCCATGGGTCGGGCCGCATATAATTCACCCCTCCACTTT	CSAMGRAAYNSPLHF
.	TRBV7-6	few	TRBJ2-3	TGTGCCAGCAGCATCCGGGTAGCCCTGACGGGGGATACGCAGTATTTT	CASSIRVALTGDTQYF
TRBD1	TRBV7-6	many	TRBJ1-1	TGTGCCAGCAGCGGTTCAGGGGGAGCGAACACTGAAGCTTTCTTT	CASSGSGGANTEAFF
TRBD1	TRBV3-1	many	TRBJ2-7	TGTGCCACGACCCTTGGACAGGGGCCTTCCTACGAGCAGTACTTC	CATTLGQGPSYEQYF
TRBD1	TRBV5-1	.	TRBJ2-4	TGCGCCAGCAGCCCGGGACAGAAGGCCATTCAGTACTTC	CASSPGQKAIQYF
TRBD1	TRBV20-1	many	TRBJ1-2	TGCAGTGCTAGCCGGACAGGGACGTCAGCATATGACTACACCTTC	CSASRTGTSAYDYTF
.	TRBV3-1	many	TRBJ1-1	TGTGCCAGCAGCCAAGAGGCGTCGGACACTGAAGCTTTCTTT	CASSQEASDTEAFF
.	TRBV29-1	.	TRBJ1-1	TGCAGCGTTGCGGTCAGCGGGACGGCGAACACTGAAGCTTTCTTT	CSVAVSGTANTEAFF
.	TRBV20-1	few	TRBJ1-1	TGCAGTGCTAGGGACTCAAACAGGGTGAGCACTGAAGCTTTCTTT	CSARDSNRVSTEAFF
TRBD1	TRBV7-2	.	TRBJ2-5	TGTGCCAGCAGCGACAGGGGGGAGTCCCAGTACTTC	CASSDRGESQYF
.	TRBV5-1	.	TRBJ2-3	TGCGCCAGCAGCCCGCGGGGACCCGACACAGATACGCAGTATTTT	CASSPRGPDTDTQYF
TRBD1	TRBV5-1	many	TRBJ1-6	TGTGCCAGCAGCTCCGACAGGGGTAATTCACCCCTCCACTTT	CASSSDRGNSPLHF
TRBD2	TRBV24-1	many	TRBJ2-3	TGTGCCACCAGTTACTCTAGCGGGGGGAACACAGATACGCAGTATTTT	CATSYSSGGNTDTQYF
.	TRBV30	many	TRBJ2-7	TGTGCCTGGAGCTGGACATCGTCCTACGAGCAGTACTTC	CAWSWTSSYEQYF
TRBD1	TRBV10-3	.	TRBJ2-1	TGTGCCATCAAGAGACAGGGGTCTTACAATGAGCAGTTCTTC	CAIKRQGSYNEQFF
.	TRBV2	.	TRBJ1-4	TGTGCCAGCAGTGATCGAAAGGGACGATCAGAACTGTTTTTT	CASSDRKGRSELFF
.	TRBV5-1	many	TRBJ2-5	TGCGCCAGCAGCCTAAATACAGAGACCCAGTACTTC	CASSLNTETQYF
.	TRBV5-1	many	TRBJ2-1	TGCGCCAGCAGATCTAGCAGGGTTCATGAGCAGTTCTTC	CASRSSRVHEQFF
.	TRBV18	few	TRBJ1-3	TGTGCCAGCTCACAAATTGACTCTGGAAACACCATATATTTT	CASSQIDSGNTIYF
.	TRBV11-2	many	TRBJ1-1	TGTGCCAGCAGCTTAGATGGCCACTCGAACACTGAAGCTTTCTTT	CASSLDGHSNTEAFF
.	TRBV10-1	.	TRBJ2-2	TGCGCCTCAGCAGAATCAGGGAGCACCGGGGAGCTGTTTTTT	CASAESGSTGELFF
TRBD1	TRBV11-2	many	TRBJ1-4	TGTGCCAGCAGGTCCGCGGACAGGGTTCGTGAAAAACTGTTTTTT	CASRSADRVREKLFF
.	TRBV20-1	few	TRBJ2-1	TGCAGTGCTACGACAGACTACAATGAGCAGTTCTTC	CSATTDYNEQFF
TRBD2	TRBV20-1	few	TRBJ2-7	TGCAGTGCTAGTGTTCCGGGACTAGTCCACGAGCAGTACTTC	CSASVPGLVHEQYF
TRBD1	TRBV5-1	many	TRBJ2-3	TGCGCCAGCAGGGGACAGGCTAGCACAGATACGCAGTATTTT	CASRGQASTDTQYF
TRBD2	TRBV10-3	few	TRBJ2-1	TGTGCCATCAGTGAGCCGAGACCAGCGGGGAATGAGCAGTTCTTC	CAISEPRPAGNEQFF